Shown below are 30 T cell receptor beta chains from a single sample sequenced in a study of blood T cell dynamics during melanoma immunotherapy. Time point specified: pre-treatment baseline. Repertoires were generated with immunoSEQ multiplex PCR, while TCRdb's copy carries only in-frame clones and drops some. This table holds approximately 13,000 clones, just under 90% found once. This material consisted of blood, taken from a patient treated with checkpoint blockade. All receptors come from a human donor with melanoma.

The V call is TRBV27, the J call TRBJ1-5; possibly TRBD1 for D (5 bases). Germline V gene lookup returns CDR1 MNHEY and CDR2 SMNVEV (reference sequence). V lost 1 base, J lost 1 base, and 14 bases lay in between. CDR3 length equals 17 residues. The CDR3 is CASSLFGAPGSNQPQHF. The CDR3 bases are TGTGCCAGCAGTTTATTCGGGGCTCCTGGAAGCAATCAGCCCCAGCATTTT.

This sequence joins TRBV14 and TRBJ1-1; maybe TRBD1 (6 bases). Germline V CDR1 and CDR2: SGHDN, FVKESK. Trimming pared 1 base from V and 10 bases from J, leaving 7 bases between. The CDR3 consists of 11 residues. In DNA, the CDR3 is TGTGCCAGCAGCCAAGGGGGGCGAGCTTTCTTT. Translated, it gives CASSQGGRAFF. The variable domain in full, completed from reference TRBV14 and TRBJ1-1, reads EAGVTQFPSHSVIEKGQTVTLRCDPISGHDNLYWYRRVMGKEIKFLLHFVKESKQDESGMPNNRFLAERTGGTYSTLKVQPAELEDSGVYFCASSQGGRAFFGQGTRLTVV.

The chain is built from TRBV19 and TRBJ2-5; the D gene is possibly TRBD1 (6 bases). The last part of the DNA fits TRBJ2-7 better; the J call may be wrong. The germline gives CDR1 LNHDA, CDR2 SQIVND (reference sequence). The CDR3 has 17 amino acids. The CDR3 DNA reads as TGTGCCAGTAGTGCCAGGGGCCTCTCTAGGGGAGCCGACGAGCAGTACTTC. Its protein product is CASSARGLSRGADEQYF.

The chain couples TRBV28 to TRBJ2-3, with 8 nucleotides matching TRBD2. Trimming took 6 bases from V and 4 from J; bases not matched to a gene: 12. The CDR3 spans 16 residues. The germline gives CDR1 MDHEN, CDR2 SYDVKM. CDR3 sequence: CASSQIFGRGPDTQYF. The DNA of the CDR3 is TGTGCCAGCAGCCAAATTTTCGGGAGGGGTCCAGATACGCAGTATTTT.

CDR3 in DNA: TGTGCCAGCACCCCATCCCACAGGGCGGGGAATCAGCCCCAGCATTTT. Amino acids: CASTPSHRAGNQPQHF. The rearrangement links TRBV6-6 to TRBJ1-5, with a tentative D call TRBD1 (6 bases). Per germline, CDR1 MNHNY and CDR2 SVGAGI (reference sequence). The length of the CDR3 is 16 residues. Trimming removed 7 bases from V and 4 bases from J, with 20 bases in between.

The genes are TRBV7-9 and TRBJ2-3; unclear D gene. The germline V gene encodes CDR1 SEHNR and CDR2 FQNEAQ (reference sequence). CDR3 size: 14 residues. Trimming cost V 3 bases and J 1 base, with 8 bases left between them. CDR3 in DNA: TGTGCCAGCAGCTTTATGATAGGCACAGATACGCAGTATTTT. It specifies CASSFMIGTDTQYF.

The V and J genes are TRBV2 and TRBJ1-5, with D uncertain. Trimming removed 6 bases at V and 7 bases at J, with 10 bases between. The V gene's germline CDR1 is SNHLY and CDR2 FYNNEI. The CDR3 consists of 12 residues. This CDR3 reads CASSLSHQPQHF. CDR3 in DNA: TGTGCCAGCAGCCTTTCCCACCAGCCCCAGCATTTT.

The J gene is TRBJ2-7, the V gene TRBV28; D may be TRBD2 (5 bases). V shed 6 bases and J shed 0 bases, with 9 bases lying between them. CDR3 size: 13 residues. Germline loops: CDR1 MDHEN, CDR2 SYDVKM. The CDR3 DNA is TGTGCCAGCAGACTAGACGGCTCCTACGAGCAGTACTTC. Translation: CASRLDGSYEQYF.

The gene calls are TRBV28 and TRBJ2-7, with TRBD2 as a possible D gene (5 bases). Germline V CDR1 and CDR2: MDHEN, SYDVKM. The V end lost 5 bases, the J end lost 4 bases, and 12 bases lay between the germline ends. CDR3 length equals 13 residues. CDR3 DNA: TGTGCCAGCAGTCAAGGACGGGATTACGAGCAGTACTTC. Protein sequence: CASSQGRDYEQYF.

The chain carries TRBV6-1 and TRBJ2-1, with TRBD1 as a possible D gene (6 bases). V gave up 1 base and J gave up 15 bases, with 16 bases separating them. The CDR3 is made up of 13 amino acids. Germline values: CDR1 MNHNS, CDR2 SASEGT. In DNA form, the CDR3 reads TGTGCCAGCAGTGAAGGTCAGGGGAAGCCGCGGTTCTTC. As protein: CASSEGQGKPRFF.

The V call is TRBV5-1, the J call TRBJ2-5; D is unclear. This CDR3 spans 13 amino acids. Trimming removed 1 base at V and 11 bases at J, with 15 bases between. Germline CDR1 SGHRS, CDR2 YFSETQ. The CDR3 nucleotides are TGCGCCAGCAGCTTGCGGTACCCTCAAGAGCAGTACTTC. Its translation: CASSLRYPQEQYF.

The chain couples TRBV15 to TRBJ1-2; D is perhaps TRBD1 (5 bases). This CDR3 region has 17 residues. In germline, CDR1 is LNHNV, CDR2 YYDKDF (reference sequence). The ends were cut back, 5 bases at V and 0 bases at J, with 19 bases in the middle. The CDR3 DNA is TGTGCCACCAGCGGGGGGGGGAGCCGGGATACTAACTATGGCTACACCTTC. This codes for CATSGGGSRDTNYGYTF.

In this sample, this clone turned up once. The J gene is TRBJ2-6, the V gene TRBV7-9; D not resolved. The CDR3 has 15 amino acids. V was trimmed by 1 base and J by 0 bases, leaving 4 bases between them. CDR1 is SEHNR and CDR2 is FQNEAQ in the germline V gene (reference sequence). As DNA, the CDR3 is TGTGCCAGCAGCTTAGTCGGCTCTGGGGCCAACGTCCTGACTTTC. Translated: CASSLVGSGANVLTF. Using reference TRBV7-9 and TRBJ2-6 for the parts outside the CDR3, the full variable domain is DTGVSQNPRHKITKRGQNVTFRCDPISEHNRLYWYRQTLGQGPEFLTYFQNEAQLEKSRLLSDRFSAERPKGSFSTLEIQRTEQGDSAMYLCASSLVGSGANVLTFGAGSRLTVL.

The V call is TRBV11-2, the J call TRBJ2-3; 9 bases match TRBD1. V lost 5 bases, J lost 0 bases, and 12 bases stayed unmatched. CDR3 length: 18 residues. Per the germline V gene, CDR1 is SGHAT and CDR2 is FQNNGV. CDR3 sequence (DNA): TGTGCCAGCAGCAAACAGGGGGCGAGTTTTGGTAGCACAGATACGCAGTATTTT. Translating gives CASSKQGASFGSTDTQYF.

V is TRBV7-2 and J is TRBJ2-7; 7 bases are shared with TRBD2. CDR3 length equals 13 residues. Germline CDR1 and CDR2: SGHTA and FQGNSA. J lost 7 bases, V lost 5 bases, and 8 bases had no gene match. In DNA, the CDR3 is TGTGCCAGCAGCACGACCACACTAGCGGAGCAGTACTTC. It translates to CASSTTTLAEQYF.

This sequence joins TRBV10-3 and TRBJ1-5; a possible D gene is TRBD1 (5 bases). The CDR3 consists of 14 residues. Germline V gene lookup returns CDR1 ENHRY and CDR2 SYGVKD. The V and J ends lost 10 bases and 2 bases respectively, with 15 bases between them. For the CDR3, the DNA is TGTGCCACCCTGGGGGACTCTCGCAATCAGCCCCAGCATTTT. It yields the protein CATLGDSRNQPQHF.

The J gene is TRBJ2-2, the V gene TRBV2, with 14 bases that match TRBD2. The J segment lost 5 bases and the V segment lost 10 bases, leaving 15 bases of the junction unmatched. Germline CDR1 is SNHLY and CDR2 is FYNNEI. This CDR3 comprises 18 residues. CDR3 region: CATPGTSGRGVWTGELFF. DNA for the CDR3: TGTGCCACCCCCGGGACTAGCGGGAGAGGGGTTTGGACCGGGGAGCTGTTTTTT.

The chain carries TRBV28 and TRBJ2-1; the D gene is possibly TRBD2 (6 bases). The CDR3 covers 16 residues. The germline V gene has CDR1 MDHEN and CDR2 SYDVKM. V lost 2 bases, J lost 6 bases, and 17 bases lay in between. The CDR3 loop is CASSLTSRILGNEQFF. CDR3 in DNA: TGTGCCAGCAGTTTAACTAGCCGGATCCTAGGCAATGAGCAGTTCTTC.

This chain joins TRBV12-5 and TRBJ2-7, with 7 bases identical to TRBD2. The V gene end was trimmed by 3 bases and the J gene end by 0 bases; junction bases not matched to a gene: 8. Germline-derived CDR1 and CDR2 are LGHNT and FRNRAP. The CDR3 has 16 residues. The CDR3 DNA reads TGTGCTAGTGGTTTAGGACTAGACATGAGCTCCTACGAGCAGTACTTC. Translation gives CASGLGLDMSSYEQYF. Full variable domain (outside the CDR3, taken from reference TRBV12-5 and TRBJ2-7): DARVTQTPRHKVTEMGQEVTMRCQPILGHNTVFWYRQTMMQGLELLAYFRNRAPLDDSGMPKDRFSAEMPDATLATLKIQPSEPRDSAVYFCASGLGLDMSSYEQYFGPGTRLTVT.

CDR3 in DNA: TGTGCCAGCATCACAGGGGGCCCTAATGAAAAACTGTTTTTT. It translates to CASITGGPNEKLFF. V and J are TRBV6-6 and TRBJ1-4; 9 positions match TRBD1. The CDR3 length is 14 residues. Germline loops: CDR1 MNHNY, CDR2 SVGAGI (reference sequence). Losses at the gene ends were 7 bases for V and 3 bases for J; bases not matched to a gene: 3.

The chain links TRBV7-9 to TRBJ2-1; no firm D call. The CDR3 length is 14 residues. Trimming pared 6 bases from V and 0 bases from J, leaving 9 bases between. Germline V gene sequence: CDR1 SEHNR, CDR2 FQNEAQ (reference sequence). This chain's CDR3 is CASSSGSSYNEQFF. The DNA for the CDR3 is TGTGCCAGCAGTTCCGGTAGCTCCTACAATGAGCAGTTCTTC.

The V gene is TRBV25-1, the J gene TRBJ2-1; 9 bases map to TRBD1. This CDR3 is built from 14 residues. Germline values: CDR1 MGHDK, CDR2 SYGVNS. Germline trimming cut 8 bases from V and 5 bases from J; bases unmatched to any gene: 7. CDR3 nucleotide sequence: TGTGCCAGCCTCGCCGGGACAGGGAACAATGAGCAGTTCTTC. Its translation is CASLAGTGNNEQFF.

This sequence joins TRBV5-1 and TRBJ2-7, with 12 nucleotides matching TRBD2. V was pared by 0 bases and J by 4 bases, with 8 bases of the junction left unmatched. Germline CDR1 is SGHRS and CDR2 is YFSETQ. The CDR3 covers 17 residues. The CDR3 protein is CASSLGIGLAGSYEQYF. The DNA for the CDR3 is TGCGCCAGCAGCTTGGGGATAGGACTAGCGGGATCTTACGAGCAGTACTTC.

The genes are TRBV4-2 and TRBJ1-6; D is undetermined. This CDR3 is 14 amino acids long. Germline CDR1 LGHNA, CDR2 YNFKEQ. Trimming removed 4 bases at V and 2 bases at J, with 6 bases between. The CDR3 DNA sequence: TGTGCCAGCAGCCTCGACACCTATAATTCACCCCTCCACTTT. This encodes CASSLDTYNSPLHF.

The V and J genes are TRBV14 and TRBJ1-1; 7 bases are a match to TRBD1. The germline gives CDR1 SGHDN, CDR2 FVKESK. CDR3 length: 14 amino acids. Germline trimming cut 4 bases from V and 6 bases from J; bases unmatched to any gene: 8. The CDR3 sequence is CASSRDRVRAEAFF. The CDR3 DNA reads as TGTGCCAGCAGCCGAGACAGGGTAAGGGCTGAAGCTTTCTTT.

The chain uses TRBV14 and TRBJ2-7; perhaps D is TRBD1 or TRBD2 (5 bases each). CDR1 and CDR2 (germline): SGHDN, FVKESK. The CDR3 spans 15 residues. The germline V and J ends were trimmed by 1 base and 7 bases, with 17 bases remaining between them. The CDR3 sequence: CASSQAGTVRGEQYF. The CDR3 region has the DNA TGTGCCAGCAGCCAAGCGGGGACGGTCCGGGGAGAGCAGTACTTC.

The chain employs TRBV4-3 and TRBJ2-5, with 7 bases identical to TRBD2. Germline loops: CDR1 LGHNA, CDR2 YSLEER. The CDR3 length is 15 residues. Trimming at V came to 1 base and at J to 2 bases, leaving 4 bases not matched to a gene. The CDR3 bases are TGCGCCAGCAGCCAAGTTGGGGAGGGGCAAGAGACCCAGTACTTC. This codes for CASSQVGEGQETQYF.

This clone has more than one count but fewer than ten. The rearrangement uses TRBV21-1 and TRBJ2-5; whether TRBD1, the table's D call, matches the DNA was not checked. TRBV21-1 is a recognized pseudogene. The CDR3 loop spans 18 amino acids. The CDR3, as DNA: TGTGCCAGCAGTCTTTCGGTGGGGACAGGGGACCTTCAAGAGACCCAGTACTTC. Its translation: CASSLSVGTGDLQETQYF.

The chain carries TRBV6-5 and TRBJ2-7, with a tentative D call TRBD1 (6 bases). Germline V gene data show CDR1 as MNHEY and CDR2 as SVGAGI. Trimming left V 4 bases short and J 2 bases short, with 15 bases between. The CDR3 loop spans 15 amino acids. DNA for the CDR3: TGTGCCAGCAGTTTGTCTGGGGGCCCCGCCTACGAGCAGTACTTC. Translating gives CASSLSGGPAYEQYF.

A single count supports this clone. This chain links TRBV9 with TRBJ2-3, with unresolved D. The germline V gene has CDR1 SGDLS and CDR2 YYNGEE. V was trimmed by 0 bases and J by 8 bases, leaving 10 bases between them. The CDR3 spans 13 residues. DNA for the CDR3: TGTGCCAGCAGCGTAGCCAGCCTTGGTACGCAGTATTTT. It translates to CASSVASLGTQYF.